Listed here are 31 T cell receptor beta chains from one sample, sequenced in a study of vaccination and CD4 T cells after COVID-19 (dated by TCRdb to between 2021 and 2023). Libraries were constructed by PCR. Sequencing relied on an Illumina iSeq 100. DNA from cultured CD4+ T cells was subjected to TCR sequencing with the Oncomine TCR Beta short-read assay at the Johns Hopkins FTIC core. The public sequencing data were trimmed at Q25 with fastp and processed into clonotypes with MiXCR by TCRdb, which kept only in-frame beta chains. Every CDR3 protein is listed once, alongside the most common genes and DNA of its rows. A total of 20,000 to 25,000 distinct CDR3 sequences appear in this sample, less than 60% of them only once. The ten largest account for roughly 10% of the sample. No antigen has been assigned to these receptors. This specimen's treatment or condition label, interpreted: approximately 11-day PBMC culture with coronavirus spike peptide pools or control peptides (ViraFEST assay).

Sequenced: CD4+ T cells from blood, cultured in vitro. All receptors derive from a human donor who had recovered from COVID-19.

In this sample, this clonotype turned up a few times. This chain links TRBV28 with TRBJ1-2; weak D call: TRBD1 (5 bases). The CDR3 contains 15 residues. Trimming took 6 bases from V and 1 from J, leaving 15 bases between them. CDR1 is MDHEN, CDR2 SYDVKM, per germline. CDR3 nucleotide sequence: TGTGCCAGCAGCCAATCGGGACTCTTTAACTATGGCTACACCTTC. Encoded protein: CASSQSGLFNYGYTF.

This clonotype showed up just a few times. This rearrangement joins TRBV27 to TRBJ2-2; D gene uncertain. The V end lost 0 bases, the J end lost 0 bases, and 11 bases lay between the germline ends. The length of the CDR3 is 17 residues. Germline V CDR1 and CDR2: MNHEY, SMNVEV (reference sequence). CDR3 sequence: CASSLSIWGPNTGELFF. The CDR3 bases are TGTGCCAGCAGTTTATCGATTTGGGGTCCGAACACCGGGGAGCTGTTTTTT.

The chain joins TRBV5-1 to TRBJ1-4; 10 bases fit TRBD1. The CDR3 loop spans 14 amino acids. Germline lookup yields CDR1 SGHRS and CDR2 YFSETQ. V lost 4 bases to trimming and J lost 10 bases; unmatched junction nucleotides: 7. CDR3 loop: CASSLDRGQGKLFF. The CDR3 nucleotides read TGCGCCAGCAGCCTTGACAGGGGGCAGGGAAAACTGTTTTTT.

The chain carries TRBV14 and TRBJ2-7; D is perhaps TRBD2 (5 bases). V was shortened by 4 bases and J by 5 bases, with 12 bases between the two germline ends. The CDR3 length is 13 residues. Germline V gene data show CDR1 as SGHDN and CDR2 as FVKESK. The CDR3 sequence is CASSLNAGNEQYF. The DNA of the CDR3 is TGTGCCAGCAGCCTAAATGCGGGTAACGAGCAGTACTTC.

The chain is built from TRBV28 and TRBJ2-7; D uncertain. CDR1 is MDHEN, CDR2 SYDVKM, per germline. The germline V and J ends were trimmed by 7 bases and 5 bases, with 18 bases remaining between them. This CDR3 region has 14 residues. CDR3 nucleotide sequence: TGTGCCAGCAATTCTCCGACTCCACAGAACGAGCAGTACTTC. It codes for CASNSPTPQNEQYF.

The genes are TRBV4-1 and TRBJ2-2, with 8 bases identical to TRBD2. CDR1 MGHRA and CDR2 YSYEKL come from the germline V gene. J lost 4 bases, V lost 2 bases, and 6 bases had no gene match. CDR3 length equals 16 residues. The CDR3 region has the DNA TGCGCCAGCAGCCAATCGACGGGAGGGCCCACCGGGGAGCTGTTTTTT. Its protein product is CASSQSTGGPTGELFF.

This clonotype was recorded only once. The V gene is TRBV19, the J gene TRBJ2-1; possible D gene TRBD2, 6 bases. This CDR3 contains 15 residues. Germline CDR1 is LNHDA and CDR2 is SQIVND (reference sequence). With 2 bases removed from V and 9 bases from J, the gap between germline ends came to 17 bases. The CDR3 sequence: CASSISGGVGGEQFF. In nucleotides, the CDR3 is TGTGCCAGTAGTATATCGGGTGGAGTGGGGGGTGAGCAGTTCTTC.

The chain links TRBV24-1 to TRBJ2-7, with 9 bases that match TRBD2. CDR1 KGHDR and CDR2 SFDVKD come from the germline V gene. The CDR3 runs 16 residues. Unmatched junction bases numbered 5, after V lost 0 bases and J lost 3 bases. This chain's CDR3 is CATSDLLLAGVYEQYF. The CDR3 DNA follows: TGTGCCACCAGTGATTTGCTGTTAGCGGGGGTCTACGAGCAGTACTTC.

In DNA form, the CDR3 reads TGTGCCAGCAGTTTAATAACAGGGGGCTACGAGCAGTACTTC. Translated: CASSLITGGYEQYF. This chain joins TRBV6-5 and TRBJ2-7, with 8 bases aligning to TRBD1. V shed 4 bases and J 3 bases; nucleotides not matched to a gene: 5. The V gene's germline CDR1 is MNHEY and CDR2 SVGAGI. This CDR3 is 14 amino acids long.

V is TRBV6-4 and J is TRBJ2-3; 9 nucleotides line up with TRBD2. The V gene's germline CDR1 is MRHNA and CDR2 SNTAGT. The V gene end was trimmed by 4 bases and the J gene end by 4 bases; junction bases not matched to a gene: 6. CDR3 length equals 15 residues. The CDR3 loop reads CASSVVAGVADTQYF. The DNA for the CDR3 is TGTGCCAGCAGTGTTGTAGCGGGAGTTGCAGATACGCAGTATTTT.

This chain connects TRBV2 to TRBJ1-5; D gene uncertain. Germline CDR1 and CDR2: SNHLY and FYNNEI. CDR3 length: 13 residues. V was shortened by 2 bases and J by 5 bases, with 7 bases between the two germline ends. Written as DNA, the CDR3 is TGTGCCAGCAGTGAACGCGGGTATCAGCCCCAGCATTTT. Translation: CASSERGYQPQHF.

The CDR3 reads CASSLQGGGGYTF. For the CDR3, the DNA is TGTGCCAGCAGCCTACAGGGTGGTGGTGGCTACACCTTC. The chain has TRBV7-9 and TRBJ1-2; D possibly corresponds to TRBD1 (6 bases). CDR1 SEHNR and CDR2 FQNEAQ come from the germline V gene (reference sequence). The CDR3 extends over 13 amino acids. V was cut by 5 bases and J by 7 bases, with 14 bases left in between.

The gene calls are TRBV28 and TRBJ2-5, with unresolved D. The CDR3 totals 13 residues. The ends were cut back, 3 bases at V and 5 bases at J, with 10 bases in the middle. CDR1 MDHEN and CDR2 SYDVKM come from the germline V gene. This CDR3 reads CASSFYSPETQYF. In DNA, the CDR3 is TGTGCCAGCAGTTTCTACAGTCCCGAGACCCAGTACTTC.

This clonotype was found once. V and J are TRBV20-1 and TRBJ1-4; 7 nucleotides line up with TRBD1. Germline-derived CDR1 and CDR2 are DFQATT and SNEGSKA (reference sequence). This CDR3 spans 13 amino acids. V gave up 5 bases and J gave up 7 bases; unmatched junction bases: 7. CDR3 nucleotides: TGCAGTGCTCAAGGACAGGAGGGTGAAAAACTGTTTTTT. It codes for CSAQGQEGEKLFF.

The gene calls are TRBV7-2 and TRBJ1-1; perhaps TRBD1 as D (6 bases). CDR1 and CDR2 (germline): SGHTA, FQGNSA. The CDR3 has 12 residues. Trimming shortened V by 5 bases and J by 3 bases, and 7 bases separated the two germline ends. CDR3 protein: CASSKGDTEAFF. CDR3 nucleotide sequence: TGTGCCAGCAGCAAGGGGGACACTGAAGCTTTCTTT.

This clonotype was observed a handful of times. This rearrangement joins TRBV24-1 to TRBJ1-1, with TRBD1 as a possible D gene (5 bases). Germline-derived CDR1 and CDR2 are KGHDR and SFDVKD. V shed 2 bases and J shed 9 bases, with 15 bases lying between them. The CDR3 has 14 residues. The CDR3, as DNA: TGTGCCACCAGTGATTGGAGAGGGGCAGGGAAAGCTTTCTTT. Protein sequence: CATSDWRGAGKAFF.

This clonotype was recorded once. The CDR3 loop is CASTLLAGAYEQYF. The CDR3 DNA reads TGTGCCAGCACCCTACTAGCGGGAGCCTACGAGCAGTACTTC. This chain joins TRBV27 and TRBJ2-7, with 11 bases aligning to TRBD2. Germline CDR1 reads MNHEY; CDR2 reads SMNVEV (reference sequence). V dropped 7 bases and J dropped 2; count of bases not matched to a gene: 4. This CDR3 region has 14 residues.

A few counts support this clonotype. CDR3 in DNA: TGTGCCAGCAGTTACTCGACCGCCGAACAGCCCCAGCATTTT. It specifies CASSYSTAEQPQHF. The chain employs TRBV6-2 or TRBV6-3 and TRBJ1-5; D not certain. Germline assignment: CDR1 MNHEY and CDR2 SVGEGT. Trimming cost V 0 bases and J 7 bases, with 10 bases left between them. The CDR3 is 14 residues long.

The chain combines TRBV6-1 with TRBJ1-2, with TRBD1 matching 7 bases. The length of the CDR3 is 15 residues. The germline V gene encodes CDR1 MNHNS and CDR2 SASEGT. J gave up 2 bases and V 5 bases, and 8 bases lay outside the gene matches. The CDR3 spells CASSTPGQPNYGYTF. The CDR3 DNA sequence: TGTGCCAGCAGTACCCCGGGACAGCCGAACTATGGCTACACCTTC.

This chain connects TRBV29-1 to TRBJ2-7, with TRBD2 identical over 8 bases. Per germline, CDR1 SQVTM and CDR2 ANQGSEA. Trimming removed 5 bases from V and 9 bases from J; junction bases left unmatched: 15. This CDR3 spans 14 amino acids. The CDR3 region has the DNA TGCAGCGTTCTAGGGCCCCAGCGGGAGTCTAGGCAGTACTTC. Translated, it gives CSVLGPQRESRQYF.

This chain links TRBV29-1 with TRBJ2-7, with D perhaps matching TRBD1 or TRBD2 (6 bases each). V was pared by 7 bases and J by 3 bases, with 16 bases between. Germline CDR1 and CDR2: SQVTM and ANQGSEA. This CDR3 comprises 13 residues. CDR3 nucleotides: TGCAGCGCGGAGGGGGAGACGGGCTACGAGCAGTACTTC. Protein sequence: CSAEGETGYEQYF.

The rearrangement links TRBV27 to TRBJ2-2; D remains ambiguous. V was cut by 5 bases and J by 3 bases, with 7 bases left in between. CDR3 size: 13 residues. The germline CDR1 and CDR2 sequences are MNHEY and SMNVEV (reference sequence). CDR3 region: CASSRSDTGELFF. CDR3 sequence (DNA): TGTGCCAGCAGTCGGTCGGACACCGGGGAGCTGTTTTTT.

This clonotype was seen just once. CDR3 amino acids: CASSDIYSNQPQHF. CDR3 in DNA: TGTGCCAGCAGTGACATCTATAGCAATCAGCCCCAGCATTTT. This sequence joins TRBV28 and TRBJ1-5; D gene uncertain. The V end lost 5 bases, the J end lost 0 bases, and 8 bases lay between the germline ends. Germline V gene sequence: CDR1 MDHEN, CDR2 SYDVKM. This CDR3 has 14 amino acids.

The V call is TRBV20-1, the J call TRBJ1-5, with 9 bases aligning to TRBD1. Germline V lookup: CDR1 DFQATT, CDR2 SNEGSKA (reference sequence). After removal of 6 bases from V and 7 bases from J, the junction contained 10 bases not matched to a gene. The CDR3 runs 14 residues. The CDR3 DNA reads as TGCAGTGCCCCTGACAGGGGGAGCAGCCAGCCCCAGCATTTT. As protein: CSAPDRGSSQPQHF.

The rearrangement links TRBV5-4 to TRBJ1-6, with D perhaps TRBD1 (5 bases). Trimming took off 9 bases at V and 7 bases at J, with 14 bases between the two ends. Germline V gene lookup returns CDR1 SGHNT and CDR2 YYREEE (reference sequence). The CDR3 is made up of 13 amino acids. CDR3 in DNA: TGTGCCACCGCCGGGACCCAGAATTCACCCCTCCACTTT. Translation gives CATAGTQNSPLHF.

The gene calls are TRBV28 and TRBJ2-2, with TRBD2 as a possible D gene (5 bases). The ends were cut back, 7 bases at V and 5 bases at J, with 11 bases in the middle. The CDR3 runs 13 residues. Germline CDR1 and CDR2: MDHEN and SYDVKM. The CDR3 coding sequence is TGTGCCAGCAAAGAGGGTTGGACCGGGGAGCTGTTTTTT. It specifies CASKEGWTGELFF.

As DNA, the CDR3 is TGTGCCAGCAGCTCTTCTAGCGCCCAAGAGACCCAGTACTTC. It yields the protein CASSSSSAQETQYF. The rearrangement links TRBV11-3 to TRBJ2-5; TRBD2 might be the D (6 bases). V lost 4 bases to trimming and J lost 1 base, with 10 bases between them. Germline loops: CDR1 SGHNT, CDR2 YENEEA. The length of the CDR3 is 14 residues. Full variable domain (remainder filled in from reference TRBV11-3 and TRBJ2-5): EAGVVQSPRYKIIEKKQPVAFWCNPISGHNTLYWYLQNLGQGPELLIRYENEEAVDDSQLPKDRFSAERLKGVDSTLKIQPAELGDSAVYLCASSSSSAQETQYFGPGTRLLVL.

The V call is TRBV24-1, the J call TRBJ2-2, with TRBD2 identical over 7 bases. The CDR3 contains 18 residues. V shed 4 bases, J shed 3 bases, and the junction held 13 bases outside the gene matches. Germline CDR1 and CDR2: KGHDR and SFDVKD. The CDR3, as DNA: TGTGCCACCAGTGACCTTCCGATGGGGGGGATGGACACCGGGGAGCTGTTTTTT. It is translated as CATSDLPMGGMDTGELFF.

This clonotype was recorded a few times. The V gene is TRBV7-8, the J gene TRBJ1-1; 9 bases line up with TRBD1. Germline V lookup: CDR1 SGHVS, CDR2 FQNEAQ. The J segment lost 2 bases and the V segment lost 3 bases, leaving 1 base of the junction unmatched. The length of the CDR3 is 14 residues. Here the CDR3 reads CASSFTGGNTEAFF. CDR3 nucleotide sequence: TGTGCCAGCAGCTTCACAGGGGGCAACACTGAAGCTTTCTTT. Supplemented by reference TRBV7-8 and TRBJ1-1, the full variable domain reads GAGVSQSPRYKVAKRGQDVALRCDPISGHVSLFWYQQALGQGPEFLTYFQNEAQLDKSGLPSDRFFAERPEGSVSTLKIQRTQQEDSAVYLCASSFTGGNTEAFFGQGTRLTVV.

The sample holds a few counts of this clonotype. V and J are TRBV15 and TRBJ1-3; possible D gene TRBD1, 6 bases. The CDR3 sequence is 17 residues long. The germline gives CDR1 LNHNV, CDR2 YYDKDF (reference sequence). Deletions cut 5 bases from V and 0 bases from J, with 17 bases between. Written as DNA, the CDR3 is TGTGCCACCAGCGGAGGTCACACAGGGACCTCTGGAAACACCATATATTTT. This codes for CATSGGHTGTSGNTIYF.

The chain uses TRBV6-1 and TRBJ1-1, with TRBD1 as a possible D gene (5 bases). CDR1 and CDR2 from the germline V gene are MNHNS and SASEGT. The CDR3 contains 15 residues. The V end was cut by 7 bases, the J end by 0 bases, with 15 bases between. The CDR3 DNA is TGTGCCAGCAAGCGACAGAGGAGCATGAACACTGAAGCTTTCTTT. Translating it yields CASKRQRSMNTEAFF.